Presented here are 19 T cell receptor beta chains from one specimen sequenced in a study of blood T cell repertoires in COVID-19 (dated by TCRdb to 2020 to 2022). Receptors were amplified or captured by the immunoSEQ multiplex PCR assay. TCRdb took this table from immuneACCESS and kept in-frame rearrangements with V and J called. Such tables lack part of the clones; where checked against another copy, unresolved V genes explain under half of the gap, and the rest is unexplained. Here the sample has some 170,000 clones; about 88% occur a single time. The ten top clones hold 1% to 1.5% of the sample. Sample: PBMCs or T cells enriched from blood (not recorded which). Every receptor here comes from a human donor with acute COVID-19. The donor label of this sample is uncertain.

This clone was recorded only once. V usage is TRBV4-2 and J usage is TRBJ2-3; TRBD2 matches at 8 bases. This CDR3 is 19 amino acids long. Trimming cost V 0 bases and J 1 base; bases outside gene matches: 12. Germline V gene data show CDR1 as LGHNA and CDR2 as YNFKEQ. The CDR3 bases are TGTGCCAGCAGCCAAGATCTGGCGGGGGGCCCCTGGGGCACAGATACGCAGTATTTT. Encoded protein: CASSQDLAGGPWGTDTQYF.

The V call is TRBV7-2, the J call TRBJ2-2, with TRBD2 matching over 10 bases. Germline V CDR1 and CDR2: SGHTA, FQGNSA. The CDR3 runs 15 residues. The ends lost 5 bases at V and 0 bases at J; junction bases unmatched: 0. In DNA, the CDR3 is TGTGCCAGCAGCACTAGCGGGGCGAACACCGGGGAGCTGTTTTTT. It codes for CASSTSGANTGELFF.

This clone was counted between two and nine times. The chain has TRBV4-3 and TRBJ2-6, with 12 bases aligning to TRBD2. Germline CDR1 reads LGHNA; CDR2 reads YSLEER. The CDR3 length is 19 residues. With 3 bases clipped from V and 0 bases from J, the junction kept 6 bases outside the gene matches. The CDR3 nucleotides read TGCGCCAGCAGCCAGCGGACTAGCGGGATTAACTCTGGGGCCAACGTCCTGACTTTC. Translated: CASSQRTSGINSGANVLTF.

The chain recombines TRBV10-3 with TRBJ2-6; 9 bases are a match to TRBD1. From germline, CDR1 is ENHRY and CDR2 SYGVKD. J was trimmed by 0 bases and V by 1 base; bases with no gene match: 7. The CDR3 covers 19 residues. The CDR3 DNA follows: TGTGCCATCAGTGAGTTCACAGGGGGCGCCCCCTCTGGGGCCAACGTCCTGACTTTC. Translated: CAISEFTGGAPSGANVLTF.

V usage is TRBV12-5 and J usage is TRBJ1-1, with a possible D match to TRBD1 (5 bases). In germline, CDR1 is LGHNT, CDR2 FRNRAP. The CDR3 has 14 residues. V was cut by 7 bases and J by 0 bases, with 12 bases left in between. The CDR3 loop reads CASVGQPMNTEAFF. In DNA form, the CDR3 reads TGTGCTAGTGTGGGGCAGCCAATGAACACTGAAGCTTTCTTT.

This clone was seen only once. For the CDR3, the DNA is TGTGCCAGCTCACCAGGAGGACTAGCGGGTCTAGGGGCCTACAATGAGCAGTTCTTC. Amino acid sequence: CASSPGGLAGLGAYNEQFF. V is TRBV18 and J is TRBJ2-1, with TRBD2 matching over 11 bases. After removal of 2 bases from V and 2 bases from J, the junction contained 11 bases not matched to a gene. The germline V gene encodes CDR1 KGHSH and CDR2 LQKENI. The CDR3 is made up of 19 amino acids.

The chain employs TRBV9 and TRBJ1-1; 8 nucleotides line up with TRBD1. The germline V gene has CDR1 SGDLS and CDR2 YYNGEE. Unmatched junction bases numbered 2, after V lost 3 bases and J lost 1 base. This CDR3 is 14 amino acids long. CDR3 amino acids: CASSAGQGNTEAFF. CDR3 sequence (DNA): TGTGCCAGCAGCGCCGGACAGGGGAACACTGAAGCTTTCTTT.

The rearrangement links TRBV27 to TRBJ2-2; 7 bases are a match to TRBD1. Germline V CDR1 and CDR2: MNHEY, SMNVEV (reference sequence). This CDR3 is built from 13 residues. V dropped 8 bases and J dropped 3; count of bases not matched to a gene: 3. The CDR3 here is CASATGDTGELFF. Here the CDR3 DNA reads TGTGCCAGCGCTACAGGGGACACCGGGGAGCTGTTTTTT.

This clone was detected only once. J is TRBJ2-5 and V is TRBV4-3; 12 bases agree with TRBD2. Germline V gives CDR1 LGHNA, CDR2 YSLEER. Losses at the gene ends were 0 bases for V and 4 bases for J; bases not matched to a gene: 12. This CDR3 comprises 19 residues. CDR3 nucleotide sequence: TGCGCCAGCAGCCAAGATGTAAGACTAGCGGGGGACCATCTAGAGACCCAGTACTTC. This gives the protein CASSQDVRLAGDHLETQYF.

This clone appeared a few times. This chain links TRBV10-2 with TRBJ2-3; D remains ambiguous. Germline V gene data show CDR1 as WSHSY and CDR2 as SAAADI. This CDR3 region has 14 residues. V lost 5 bases to trimming and J lost 4 bases, with 13 bases between them. As DNA, the CDR3 is TGCGCCAGCAGTTACCCCCTGGAGCCAGATACGCAGTATTTT. Translated, it gives CASSYPLEPDTQYF.

The chain joins TRBV19 to TRBJ2-7; 10 positions match TRBD1. V was clipped by 4 bases and J by 1 base; unmatched bases: 4. The CDR3 is 15 residues long. Germline CDR1 LNHDA, CDR2 SQIVND (reference sequence). The CDR3 is CASSTGTGVSYEQYF. The CDR3 DNA reads as TGTGCCAGTAGTACCGGGACAGGGGTATCCTACGAGCAGTACTTC.

This sequence joins TRBV4-1 and TRBJ1-1, with 7 bases fitting TRBD1. The CDR3 is 15 amino acids. The germline CDR1 and CDR2 sequences are MGHRA and YSYEKL. V gave up 5 bases and J gave up 1 base; unmatched junction bases: 7. The CDR3 protein is CASSTHRGRNTEAFF. CDR3 bases: TGCGCCAGCAGCACCCATAGGGGGCGGAACACTGAAGCTTTCTTT.

The genes are TRBV30 and TRBJ1-1, with D unresolved. Germline values: CDR1 GTSNPN, CDR2 SVGIG (reference sequence). Trimming shortened V by 4 bases and J by 6 bases, and 12 bases separated the two germline ends. The CDR3 spans 12 residues. The chain's CDR3 is CAWNGVGAEAFF. DNA of the CDR3: TGTGCCTGGAACGGGGTTGGGGCTGAAGCTTTCTTT.

The gene calls are TRBV5-1 and TRBJ1-2, with TRBD1 identical over 7 bases. Unmatched junction bases numbered 4, after V lost 0 bases and J lost 5 bases. The CDR3 length is 14 residues. CDR1 and CDR2 from the germline V gene are SGHRS and YFSETQ. CDR3 coding DNA: TGCGCCAGCAGCTTGGAGGGGGCTCGATATGGCTACACCTTC. It codes for CASSLEGARYGYTF.

V and J are TRBV5-1 and TRBJ1-4; TRBD1 aligns across 7 bases. Germline CDR1 reads SGHRS; CDR2 reads YFSETQ. With V trimmed by 4 bases and J by 6 bases, 9 bases remained unmatched. The CDR3 runs to 15 residues. In DNA form, the CDR3 reads TGCGCCAGCAGCCGGAGCGGACAGGTTGATGAAAAACTGTTTTTT. Its translation is CASSRSGQVDEKLFF.

The V call is TRBV4-1, the J call TRBJ2-7; the match to TRBD1 covers 8 bases. V lost 2 bases to trimming and J lost 6 bases; unmatched junction nucleotides: 6. The CDR3 spans 14 residues. Germline V CDR1 and CDR2: MGHRA, YSYEKL. CDR3 bases: TGCGCCAGCAGCCAACTGGACAGGGCATCCGAGCAGTACTTC. This gives the protein CASSQLDRASEQYF.

The genes are TRBV30 and TRBJ1-1; D gene ambiguous. The CDR3 loop spans 17 amino acids. The V end was cut by 3 bases, the J end by 0 bases, with 20 bases between. From germline, CDR1 is GTSNPN and CDR2 SVGIG (reference sequence). CDR3: CAWRRYVGRPMNTEAFF. The CDR3 region has the DNA TGTGCCTGGAGACGTTATGTAGGGAGACCCATGAACACTGAAGCTTTCTTT.

The chain links TRBV10-2 to TRBJ1-3; D is unclear. The CDR3 extends over 16 amino acids. CDR1 is WSHSY and CDR2 is SAAADI in the germline V gene. V lost 0 bases and J lost 0, with 9 bases in between. CDR3 sequence reads: CASSESGGFSGNTIYF. The CDR3 DNA reads as TGCGCCAGCAGTGAGTCGGGAGGCTTCTCTGGAAACACCATATATTTT.

The chain recombines TRBV5-6 with TRBJ1-2; perhaps TRBD1 as D (5 bases). Germline loops: CDR1 SGHDT, CDR2 YYEEEE. V was shortened by 2 bases and J by 4 bases, with 6 bases between the two germline ends. The CDR3 runs 12 residues. CDR3 protein: CASSLTGYGYTF. CDR3 DNA sequence: TGTGCCAGCAGCTTAACAGGCTATGGCTACACCTTC.